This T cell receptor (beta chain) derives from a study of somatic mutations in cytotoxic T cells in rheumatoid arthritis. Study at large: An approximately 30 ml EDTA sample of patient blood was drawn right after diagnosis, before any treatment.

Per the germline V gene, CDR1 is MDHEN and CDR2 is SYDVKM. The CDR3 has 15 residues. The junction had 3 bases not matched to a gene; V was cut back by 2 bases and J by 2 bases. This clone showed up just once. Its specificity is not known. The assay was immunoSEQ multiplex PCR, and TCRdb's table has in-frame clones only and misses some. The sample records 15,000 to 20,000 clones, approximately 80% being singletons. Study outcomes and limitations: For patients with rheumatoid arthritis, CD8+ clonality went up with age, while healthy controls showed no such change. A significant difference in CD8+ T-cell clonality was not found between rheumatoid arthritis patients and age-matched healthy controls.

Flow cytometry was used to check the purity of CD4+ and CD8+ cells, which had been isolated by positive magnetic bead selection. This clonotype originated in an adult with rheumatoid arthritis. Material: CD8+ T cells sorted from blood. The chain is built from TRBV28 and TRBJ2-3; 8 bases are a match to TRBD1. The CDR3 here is CASSLGQGVTDTQYF. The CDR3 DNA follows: TGTGCCAGCAGTTTAGGACAGGGAGTCACAGATACGCAGTATTTT.